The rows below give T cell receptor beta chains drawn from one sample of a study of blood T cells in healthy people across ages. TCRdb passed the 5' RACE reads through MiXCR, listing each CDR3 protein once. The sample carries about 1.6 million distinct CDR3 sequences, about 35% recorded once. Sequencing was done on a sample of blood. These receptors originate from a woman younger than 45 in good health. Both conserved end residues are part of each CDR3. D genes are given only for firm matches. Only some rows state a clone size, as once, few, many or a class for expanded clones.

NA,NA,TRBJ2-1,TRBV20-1,CSARDVLSRPHNEQFF,TGCAGTGCTAGAGATGTACTCTCCCGACCCCACAATGAGCAGTTCTTC
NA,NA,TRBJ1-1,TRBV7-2,CASSLVGVVRYVNTEAFF,TGTGCCAGCAGCTTAGTCGGGGTTGTCCGTTATGTGAACACTGAAGCTTTCTTT
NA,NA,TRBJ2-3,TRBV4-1,CASSQGTATGTQYF,TGCGCCAGCAGCCAAGGCACAGCCACAGGTACGCAGTATTTT
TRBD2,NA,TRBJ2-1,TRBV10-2,CASSEGLAGSYNEQFF,TGCGCCAGCAGTGAGGGACTAGCGGGCTCCTACAATGAGCAGTTCTTC
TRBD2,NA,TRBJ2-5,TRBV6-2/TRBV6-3,CASSRSGSGEETQYF,TGTGCCAGCAGCAGAAGCGGCAGCGGGGAGGAGACCCAGTACTTC
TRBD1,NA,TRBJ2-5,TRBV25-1,CAGSGTGEETQYF,TGTGCCGGGTCCGGGACAGGGGAAGAGACCCAGTACTTC
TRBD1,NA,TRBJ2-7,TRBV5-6,CASSPRDRVKNYEQYF,TGTGCCAGCAGCCCTCGAGACAGGGTCAAGAACTACGAGCAGTACTTC
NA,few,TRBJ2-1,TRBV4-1,CASSHPPAGQLRQFF,TGCGCCAGCAGCCACCCCCCAGCCGGACAGTTACGACAGTTCTTC
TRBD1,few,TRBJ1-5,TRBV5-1,CASSWTGGGQPQHF,TGTGCCAGCAGCTGGACAGGGGGAGGCCAGCCCCAGCATTTT
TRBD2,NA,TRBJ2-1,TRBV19,CASTSDMSGSGNEQFF,TGTGCCAGTACCAGCGACATGAGCGGGAGTGGTAATGAGCAGTTCTTC
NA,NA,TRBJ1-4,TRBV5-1,CASSFLRDGATNEKLFF,TGCGCCAGCAGCTTTCTCCGGGACGGTGCAACTAATGAAAAACTGTTTTTT
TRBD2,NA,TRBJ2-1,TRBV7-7,CASSLGAGGRHGLNEQFF,TGTGCCAGCAGCTTGGGAGCGGGGGGGCGCCACGGACTTAATGAGCAGTTCTTC
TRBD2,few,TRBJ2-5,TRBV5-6,CASSLSSSGGYQETQYF,TGTGCCAGCAGCTTAAGTTCTAGCGGGGGTTATCAAGAGACCCAGTACTTC
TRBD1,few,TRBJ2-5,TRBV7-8,CASSSGTGRAETQYF,TGTGCCAGCAGCTCGGGGACAGGGCGCGCCGAGACCCAGTACTTC
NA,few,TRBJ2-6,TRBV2,CASSDVSGANVLTF,TGTGCCAGCAGTGATGTCTCTGGGGCCAACGTCCTGACTTTC
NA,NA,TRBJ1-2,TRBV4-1,CASSQVGENGYTF,TGCGCCAGCAGCCAAGTGGGGGAAAATGGCTACACCTTC
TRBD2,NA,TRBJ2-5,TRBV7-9,CASSPNFSSGGETQYF,TGTGCCAGCAGCCCGAATTTTTCTAGCGGCGGGGAGACCCAGTACTTC
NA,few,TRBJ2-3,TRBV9,CASALDGSTDTQYF,TGTGCCAGCGCCCTGGATGGAAGCACAGATACGCAGTATTTT
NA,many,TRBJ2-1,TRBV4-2,CASSQEAGYNEQFF,TGTGCCAGCAGCCAAGAGGCGGGATACAATGAGCAGTTCTTC
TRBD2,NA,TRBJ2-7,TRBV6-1,CASSATSGFSYEQYF,TGTGCCAGCAGTGCGACTAGCGGATTCTCCTACGAGCAGTACTTC
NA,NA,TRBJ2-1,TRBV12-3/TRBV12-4,CASSPTGSRNEQFF,TGTGCCAGCAGCCCTACAGGGTCTCGCAATGAGCAGTTCTTC
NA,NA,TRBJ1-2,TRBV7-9,CASSPFRGHGYTF,TGTGCCAGCAGCCCTTTTCGAGGGCACGGCTACACCTTC
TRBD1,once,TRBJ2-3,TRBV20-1,CSALPRDRGGTDTQYF,TGCAGTGCTCTCCCCCGGGACAGGGGGGGCACAGATACGCAGTATTTT
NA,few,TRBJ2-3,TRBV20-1,CSARDLRNVSGTQYF,TGCAGTGCTAGAGATCTCCGCAATGTGTCGGGTACGCAGTATTTT
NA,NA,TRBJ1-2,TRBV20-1,CSAIGHTYGYTF,TGCAGTGCTATTGGGCATACCTATGGCTACACCTTC
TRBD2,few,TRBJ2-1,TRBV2,CASSVSGGNFNEQFF,TGTGCCAGCAGTGTCAGCGGGGGAAATTTTAATGAGCAGTTCTTC
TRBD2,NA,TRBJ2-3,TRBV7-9,CASSSSFSGPLTDTQYF,TGTGCCAGCAGCTCCTCCTTTAGCGGGCCGCTCACAGATACGCAGTATTTT
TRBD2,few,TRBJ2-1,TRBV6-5,CASSYSKIAGGTYNEQFF,TGTGCCAGCAGTTACTCGAAGATAGCGGGAGGGACCTACAATGAGCAGTTCTTC
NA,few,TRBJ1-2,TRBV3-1,CASSRSWGYGYTF,TGTGCCAGCAGCCGGTCGTGGGGCTATGGCTACACCTTC
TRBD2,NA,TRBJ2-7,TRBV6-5,CASSYNPLGGILYEQYF,TGTGCCAGCAGTTATAACCCACTGGGGGGGATCTTATACGAGCAGTACTTC
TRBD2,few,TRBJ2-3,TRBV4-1,CASSQGTSGGGRTDTQYF,TGCGCCAGCAGCCAAGGGACTAGCGGGGGGGGACGCACAGATACGCAGTATTTT
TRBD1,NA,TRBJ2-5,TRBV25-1,CASSEPTGGGETQYF,TGTGCCAGCAGTGAACCGACAGGGGGTGGAGAGACCCAGTACTTC
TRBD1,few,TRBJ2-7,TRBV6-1,CASREQGGYEQYF,TGTGCCAGCAGAGAACAGGGGGGCTACGAGCAGTACTTC
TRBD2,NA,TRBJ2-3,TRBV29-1,CGVRTSGGTDTQYF,TGCGGCGTACGTACTAGCGGGGGGACAGATACGCAGTATTTT
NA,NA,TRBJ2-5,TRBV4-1,CASSQVQMETQYF,TGCGCCAGCAGCCAAGTCCAGATGGAGACCCAGTACTTC